These 32 T cell receptor beta chains came from one sample sequenced in a study of blood T cell repertoires in COVID-19. Profiling relied on immunoSEQ multiplex PCR, and the TCRdb table lists in-frame clones only, not all of them. Counted here are 250,000 or so clones, about 89% occurring once; the ten biggest clones make up over 8%. The source material was peripheral blood. The receptors were gathered from a man aged 35 to 55 with active or convalescent COVID-19.

Points on this clone: Compared with germline, one end of the junction differs, possibly owing to a read error. In nucleotides, the CDR3 is TGTGCCAGCAGTCAAGCAGCCCACACTGAAGCTTTCTTT. This gives the protein CASSQAAHTEAFF. The chain recombines TRBV6-1 with TRBJ1-1; no clear D. The CDR3 length is 13 residues. The germline gives CDR1 MNHNS, CDR2 SASEGT.

The chain combines TRBV11-2 with TRBJ2-7; TRBD1 matches at 8 bases. The CDR3 extends over 15 amino acids. Germline-derived CDR1 and CDR2 are SGHAT and FQNNGV. Losses at the gene ends were 1 base for V and 4 bases for J; bases not matched to a gene: 6. This CDR3 is CASSLGQGARYEQYF. CDR3 DNA sequence: TGTGCCAGCAGCTTAGGTCAGGGGGCAAGGTACGAGCAGTACTTC.

This clone has just a few counts. The sample contains more than one DNA sequence encoding this CDR3. The chain carries TRBV7-9 and TRBJ2-1; D is undetermined. This CDR3 has 12 residues. V lost 2 bases, J lost 8 bases, and 7 bases lay in between. Germline lookup yields CDR1 SEHNR and CDR2 FQNEAQ (reference sequence). The DNA for the CDR3 is TGTGCCAGCAGCTTAATTTCGGATGAGCAGTTCTTC. Protein sequence: CASSLISDEQFF.

This sequence joins TRBV6-5 and TRBJ1-5, with TRBD1 as a possible D gene (5 bases). The CDR3 has 15 amino acids. The germline gives CDR1 MNHEY, CDR2 SVGAGI. With 6 bases removed from V and 3 bases from J, the gap between germline ends came to 15 bases. In nucleotides, the CDR3 is TGTGCCAGCAGCTCAGCCCGGGACTCCAATCAGCCCCAGCATTTT. This encodes CASSSARDSNQPQHF.

The V and J genes are TRBV30 and TRBJ2-7; the D is unclear. Germline CDR1 reads GTSNPN; CDR2 reads SVGIG (reference sequence). The CDR3 totals 12 residues. Trimming took off 6 bases at V and 0 bases at J, with 9 bases between the two ends. CDR3 sequence (DNA): TGTGCCTGTCAAACGGTCTCCTACGAGCAGTACTTC. This translates into CACQTVSYEQYF.

The rearrangement uses TRBV20-1 and TRBJ2-3, with a possible D match to TRBD2 (6 bases). The ends were cut back, 5 bases at V and 11 bases at J, with 14 bases in the middle. CDR1 is DFQATT, CDR2 SNEGSKA, per germline (reference sequence). CDR3 length: 11 amino acids. Here the CDR3 reads CSAGRDGRQYF. As DNA, the CDR3 is TGCAGTGCTGGCCGGGACGGGAGGCAGTATTTT.

The rearrangement uses TRBV24-1 and TRBJ2-1, with D uncertain. From germline, CDR1 is KGHDR and CDR2 SFDVKD. V was trimmed by 1 base and J by 8 bases, leaving 11 bases between them. This CDR3 region has 14 residues. CDR3 in amino acids: CATSDLRLGDEQFF. The CDR3 region has the DNA TGTGCCACCAGTGATTTAAGATTGGGCGATGAGCAGTTCTTC.

V is TRBV4-2 and J is TRBJ2-1; TRBD1 agrees at 9 bases. The CDR3 sequence is 15 residues long. V shed 1 base and J 4 bases; nucleotides not matched to a gene: 2. The germline V gene has CDR1 LGHNA and CDR2 YNFKEQ. The chain's CDR3 is CASSQGGTGYNEQFF. CDR3 DNA sequence: TGTGCCAGCAGCCAAGGCGGGACAGGGTACAATGAGCAGTTCTTC.

The genes are TRBV18 and TRBJ1-1, with unresolved D. V dropped 7 bases and J dropped 2 bases, with 11 bases sitting between them. Per germline, CDR1 KGHSH and CDR2 LQKENI. This CDR3 is 13 amino acids long. CDR3 sequence (DNA): TGTGCCAGCTTGTCTCAGGTAAACACTGAAGCTTTCTTT. Its translation: CASLSQVNTEAFF.

The chain recombines TRBV19 with TRBJ1-2; 9 nucleotides align to TRBD1. Unmatched junction bases numbered 10, after V lost 2 bases and J lost 6 bases. The CDR3 is made up of 16 amino acids. Germline assignment: CDR1 LNHDA and CDR2 SQIVND (reference sequence). The CDR3 protein is CASSIPLTGGGNGYTF. The CDR3 DNA reads TGTGCCAGTAGTATACCCCTAACAGGGGGCGGTAATGGCTACACCTTC.

The chain employs TRBV9 and TRBJ1-1; 9 bases are a match to TRBD1. The germline CDR1 and CDR2 sequences are SGDLS and YYNGEE. This CDR3 spans 17 amino acids. V dropped 3 bases and J dropped 4; count of bases not matched to a gene: 13. Here the CDR3 reads CASSALSGTGRGTEAFF. The CDR3 DNA reads as TGTGCCAGCAGCGCTCTATCCGGGACAGGGCGAGGCACTGAAGCTTTCTTT.

The chain is built from TRBV5-6 and TRBJ1-6; D may be TRBD1 (5 bases). This CDR3 has 12 amino acids. V was clipped by 3 bases and J by 8 bases, with 6 bases between them. From germline, CDR1 is SGHDT and CDR2 YYEEEE. The CDR3 DNA is TGTGCCAGCAGCTCGACAGATTCACCCCTCCACTTT. Encoded protein: CASSSTDSPLHF.

A word on this clone: A read error may produce the germline difference seen at one junction end. The CDR3 DNA reads as TGTGCTAGCAGCGCGACGGGTAGTGGAAACACCATATATTTT. Its translation is CASSATGSGNTIYF. This chain uses TRBV7-7 with TRBJ1-3; no definite D call. The CDR3 extends over 14 amino acids. The germline CDR1 and CDR2 sequences are SSHAT and FNYEAQ (reference sequence).

The V call is TRBV21-1, the J call TRBJ2-1; the D segment call TRBD1 is taken from the table without a DNA check. TRBV21-1 is marked as a pseudogene. The CDR3 loop spans 15 amino acids. The CDR3 coding sequence is TGTGCCAGCAACCCAAGGAAAGGACAGTTACGGGAGCAGTTCTTC. This codes for CASNPRKGQLREQFF.

The V and J genes are TRBV18 and TRBJ1-1; no clear D gene. The V and J ends lost 4 bases and 8 bases respectively, with 8 bases between them. CDR3 length: 11 residues. From germline, CDR1 is KGHSH and CDR2 LQKENI. The CDR3 spells CASSLRLEAFF. CDR3 DNA: TGTGCCAGCTCACTAAGACTGGAAGCTTTCTTT. Looking up the rest from reference TRBV18 and TRBJ1-1 gives the full variable domain: NAGVMQNPRHLVRRRGQEARLRCSPMKGHSHVYWYRQLPEEGLKFMVYLQKENIIDESGMPKERFSAEFPKEGPSILRIQQVVRGDSAAYFCASSLRLEAFFGQGTRLTVV.

The chain's CDR3 is CSVGETNNSPLHF. CDR3 nucleotide sequence: TGCAGCGTGGGCGAAACAAATAATTCACCCCTCCACTTT. The V and J genes are TRBV29-1 and TRBJ1-6; no firm D call. The CDR3 is 13 residues long. V lost 6 bases and J 5 bases, leaving 11 bases between the germline ends. Germline CDR1 is SQVTM and CDR2 is ANQGSEA.

The chain carries TRBV30 and TRBJ1-5, with 7 positions matching TRBD1. CDR1 is GTSNPN, CDR2 SVGIG, per germline (reference sequence). The V segment lost 5 bases and the J segment 1 base; nucleotides outside the gene matches: 2. This CDR3 has 13 amino acids. The CDR3 DNA reads TGTGCCTGGGAACAGGGGAGCAATCAGCCCCAGCATTTT. Residues: CAWEQGSNQPQHF.

Here the CDR3 reads CAWSGGQGDQPQHF. CDR3 DNA sequence: TGTGCCTGGAGTGGGGGGCAGGGAGATCAGCCCCAGCATTTT. V and J are TRBV30 and TRBJ1-5; D is possibly TRBD1 (6 bases). Trimming pared 1 base from V and 5 bases from J, leaving 12 bases between. The CDR3 length is 14 residues. Germline V gene sequence: CDR1 GTSNPN, CDR2 SVGIG (reference sequence).

V and J are TRBV27 and TRBJ1-6; 7 bases are a match to TRBD1. The CDR3 is made up of 18 amino acids. The germline V gene has CDR1 MNHEY and CDR2 SMNVEV (reference sequence). Germline trimming cut 4 bases from V and 4 bases from J; bases unmatched to any gene: 13. The DNA for the CDR3 is TGTGCCAGCAGTTCGACAGGGTCTCATCCGAATTATAATTCACCCCTCCACTTT. Amino acids: CASSSTGSHPNYNSPLHF.

The chain joins TRBV15 to TRBJ2-7; 12 nucleotides line up with TRBD2. The CDR3 consists of 18 residues. The germline V gene encodes CDR1 LNHNV and CDR2 YYDKDF (reference sequence). Trimming cost V 2 bases and J 5 bases; bases outside gene matches: 13. The CDR3 nucleotides are TGTGCCACCAGCAGATCTCTCTCCCCCCGACTAGCGGGAGACGAGCAGTACTTC. Its translation: CATSRSLSPRLAGDEQYF.

This sequence joins TRBV6-4 and TRBJ2-7; TRBD2 matches at 13 bases. Germline loops: CDR1 MRHNA, CDR2 SNTAGT. After removal of 8 bases from V and 2 bases from J, the junction contained 9 bases not matched to a gene. CDR3 length: 16 amino acids. The CDR3 nucleotides read TGTGCCAGCGGCGGGACTAGCGGGGTATATACCTACGAGCAGTACTTC. This sequence encodes CASGGTSGVYTYEQYF.

This clone was detected once. This chain connects TRBV7-8 to TRBJ2-7, with TRBD1 matching over 11 bases. Germline V gives CDR1 SGHVS, CDR2 FQNEAQ. V was clipped by 5 bases and J by 2 bases; unmatched bases: 11. There are 17 residues in the CDR3. The CDR3 nucleotides read TGTGCCAGCAGCCGAGGACAGGGGGCTTACGACCCCTACGAGCAGTACTTC. It encodes CASSRGQGAYDPYEQYF.

The chain combines TRBV11-3 with TRBJ1-3; D unresolved. The CDR3 extends over 14 amino acids. Trimming shortened V by 6 bases and J by 0 bases, and 9 bases separated the two germline ends. Looked up from germline, CDR1 is SGHNT and CDR2 is YENEEA. The CDR3 sequence: CASRQLDSGNTIYF. CDR3 coding DNA: TGTGCCAGCAGGCAACTCGACTCTGGAAACACCATATATTTT.

This clone appeared a single time. The rearrangement joins TRBV30 to TRBJ2-7; 13 bases line up with TRBD2. The V and J ends lost 3 bases and 3 bases, in that order; junction bases with no gene match: 2. Germline CDR1 reads GTSNPN; CDR2 reads SVGIG (reference sequence). This CDR3 comprises 14 residues. CDR3 in amino acids: CAWSGTSGNYEQYF. In DNA form, the CDR3 reads TGTGCCTGGAGCGGGACTAGCGGGAACTACGAGCAGTACTTC.

V is TRBV3-1 (or the pseudogene TRBV3-2) and J is TRBJ1-1, with 7 positions matching TRBD1. After removal of 0 bases from V and 1 base from J, the junction contained 2 bases not matched to a gene. The CDR3 length is 15 residues. Germline V gene data show CDR1 as LGHDT and CDR2 as YNNKEL (reference sequence). CDR3 coding DNA: TGTGCCAGCAGCCAAGAACCAGGGGGGAACACTGAAGCTTTCTTT. Protein: CASSQEPGGNTEAFF.

The V call is TRBV2, the J call TRBJ2-7; 8 bases fit TRBD1. V lost 6 bases, J lost 5 bases, and 9 bases stayed unmatched. Germline CDR1 is SNHLY and CDR2 is FYNNEI. The CDR3 is 14 residues long. CDR3 protein: CASSPPGQVNEQYF. The CDR3 DNA follows: TGTGCCAGCAGCCCCCCGGGACAGGTTAACGAGCAGTACTTC.

V is TRBV7-6 and J is TRBJ1-1, with TRBD1 identical over 7 bases. Trimming cost V 4 bases and J 6 bases; bases outside gene matches: 11. The CDR3 extends over 15 amino acids. In germline, CDR1 is SGHVS, CDR2 FNYEAQ. CDR3 sequence: CASSSRDSWNPEAFF. In DNA form, the CDR3 reads TGTGCCAGCAGCTCCCGGGACAGCTGGAATCCTGAAGCTTTCTTT.

The chain combines TRBV5-6 with TRBJ1-1; 12 bases align to TRBD1. V was pared by 9 bases and J by 0 bases, with 18 bases of the junction left unmatched. The germline gives CDR1 SGHDT, CDR2 YYEEEE. The CDR3 covers 19 residues. The CDR3 nucleotides are TGTGCCACCGAGCAGTGGGGACAGGGGGCCTGGGGGATGAACACTGAAGCTTTCTTT. Amino acid sequence: CATEQWGQGAWGMNTEAFF. Drawing the rest from reference TRBV5-6 and TRBJ1-1, the complete variable domain is DAGVTQSPTHLIKTRGQQVTLRCSPKSGHDTVSWYQQALGQGPQFIFQYYEEEERQRGNFPDRFSGHQFPNYSSELNVNALLLGDSALYLCATEQWGQGAWGMNTEAFFGQGTRLTVV.

This clone showed up just once. The rearrangement joins TRBV5-1 to TRBJ1-2; 8 bases are shared with TRBD1. Trimming removed 0 bases from V and 4 bases from J; junction bases left unmatched: 2. CDR3 length: 14 residues. CDR1 SGHRS and CDR2 YFSETQ come from the germline V gene. CDR3: CASSLVQGAYGYTF. In DNA, the CDR3 is TGCGCCAGCAGCTTGGTGCAGGGGGCCTATGGCTACACCTTC.

The rearrangement joins TRBV9 to TRBJ1-6; possibly TRBD1 for D (5 bases). There are 15 residues in the CDR3. Germline CDR1 reads SGDLS; CDR2 reads YYNGEE. Trimming cost V 2 bases and J 6 bases, with 12 bases left between them. CDR3 DNA sequence: TGTGCCAGCAGCGTCCTGCAGGGTGGTAATTCACCCCTCCACTTT. It translates to CASSVLQGGNSPLHF. The variable domain in full, completed from reference TRBV9 and TRBJ1-6, reads DSGVTQTPKHLITATGQRVTLRCSPRSGDLSVYWYQQSLDQGLQFLIQYYNGEERAKGNILERFSAQQFPDLHSELNLSSLELGDSALYFCASSVLQGGNSPLHFGNGTRLTVT.

In its sample, this clone was seen once. This chain connects TRBV3-1 (or the pseudogene TRBV3-2) to TRBJ2-5, with TRBD1 matching 8 bases. With 1 base clipped from V and 5 bases from J, the junction kept 6 bases outside the gene matches. The CDR3 loop spans 15 amino acids. The germline V gene encodes CDR1 LGHDT and CDR2 YNNKEL (reference sequence). The CDR3 nucleotides read TGTGCCAGCAGCCAAGGGGGGACAGGAGGGGAGACCCAGTACTTC. Protein product: CASSQGGTGGETQYF.

This clone was observed once. This chain uses TRBV6-2 or TRBV6-3 with TRBJ2-1, with 7 bases fitting TRBD1. Germline CDR1 and CDR2: MNHEY and SVGEGT. V shed 6 bases, J shed 8 bases, and the junction held 16 bases outside the gene matches. CDR3 length equals 16 residues. In nucleotides, the CDR3 is TGTGCCAGCAGCCAAACCGACAGGGAAGGGCGGGATGAGCAGTTCTTC. This encodes CASSQTDREGRDEQFF.